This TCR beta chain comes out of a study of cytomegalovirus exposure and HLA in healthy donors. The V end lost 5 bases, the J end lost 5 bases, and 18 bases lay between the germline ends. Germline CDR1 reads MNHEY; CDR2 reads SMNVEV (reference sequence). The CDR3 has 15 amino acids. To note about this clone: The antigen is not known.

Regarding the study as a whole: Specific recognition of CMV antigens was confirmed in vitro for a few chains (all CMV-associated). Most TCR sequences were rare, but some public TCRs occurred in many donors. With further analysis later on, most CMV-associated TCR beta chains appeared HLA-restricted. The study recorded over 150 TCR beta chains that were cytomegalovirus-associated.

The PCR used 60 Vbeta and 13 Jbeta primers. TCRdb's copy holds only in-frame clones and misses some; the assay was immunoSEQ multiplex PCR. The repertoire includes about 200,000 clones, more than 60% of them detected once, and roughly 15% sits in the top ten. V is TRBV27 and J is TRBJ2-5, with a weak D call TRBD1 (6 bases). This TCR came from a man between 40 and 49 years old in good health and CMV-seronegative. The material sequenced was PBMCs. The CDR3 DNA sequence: TGTGCCAGCAGTCCCCGTCAGGGGCGCTGGGAGACCCAGTACTTC. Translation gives CASSPRQGRWETQYF.